A single sample gave rise to the 21 T cell receptor beta chains below, sequenced in a study of blood T cell repertoires in COVID-19. Only in-frame clones appear in the TCRdb table, and some are missing; sequencing was by immunoSEQ multiplex PCR. The sample holds under 400,000 clones, approximately 88% seen once. Material for sequencing was peripheral blood. The receptors come from a woman between 25 and 40 years old with COVID-19, enrolled during active disease.

V usage is TRBV20-1 and J usage is TRBJ2-1; perhaps TRBD1 as D (7 bases). Trimming removed 3 bases from V and 8 bases from J, with 14 bases in between. The CDR3 contains 13 residues. Germline V gene sequence: CDR1 DFQATT, CDR2 SNEGSKA (reference sequence). CDR3 region: CSASWGRGDEQFF. The CDR3, as DNA: TGCAGTGCTAGTTGGGGCAGGGGGGATGAGCAGTTCTTC.

The gene calls are TRBV5-1 and TRBJ2-3; TRBD1 aligns across 8 bases. This CDR3 region has 14 residues. V lost 6 bases and J lost 6; bases outside the gene matches: 9. Germline CDR1 is SGHRS and CDR2 is YFSETQ. CDR3 loop: CASNPGGVTDTQYF. For the CDR3, the DNA is TGCGCCAGCAACCCAGGGGGCGTGACGGATACGCAGTATTTT.

V is TRBV7-9 and J is TRBJ1-4; TRBD1 agrees at 11 bases. J was trimmed by 7 bases and V by 5 bases; bases with no gene match: 6. The germline CDR1 and CDR2 sequences are SEHNR and FQNEAQ (reference sequence). This CDR3 spans 15 amino acids. Here the CDR3 reads CASSLRTGGGEKLFF. DNA of the CDR3: TGTGCCAGCAGCCTTCGGACAGGGGGCGGTGAAAAACTGTTTTTT.

This clone is a singleton in its sample. The chain uses TRBV30 and TRBJ1-1; D call uncertain. Trimming pared 3 bases from V and 0 bases from J, leaving 11 bases between. The germline CDR1 and CDR2 sequences are GTSNPN and SVGIG (reference sequence). The CDR3 runs to 14 residues. The CDR3 DNA is TGTGCCTGGAGCGGGAGACACATGAACACTGAAGCTTTCTTT. Protein product: CAWSGRHMNTEAFF.

The rearrangement joins TRBV29-1 to TRBJ2-1; TRBD1 matches at 7 bases. V was clipped by 6 bases and J by 2 bases; unmatched bases: 1. The germline V gene encodes CDR1 SQVTM and CDR2 ANQGSEA. The CDR3 has 12 residues. In nucleotides, the CDR3 is TGCAGCGTGAGGGGGCCCTACAATGAGCAGTTCTTC. Translation gives CSVRGPYNEQFF.

This chain uses TRBV4-3 with TRBJ2-7; 8 bases agree with TRBD2. This CDR3 has 15 residues. Trimming took 1 base from V and 2 from J; bases not matched to a gene: 4. Germline CDR1 reads LGHNA; CDR2 reads YSLEER. The CDR3 loop is CASSQGGGPTYEQYF. The CDR3 DNA reads as TGCGCCAGCAGCCAAGGCGGGGGGCCCACCTACGAGCAGTACTTC.

The chain couples TRBV5-4 to TRBJ2-5; no clear D. V gave up 2 bases and J gave up 5 bases, with 10 bases separating them. The germline V gene encodes CDR1 SGHNT and CDR2 YYREEE (reference sequence). The CDR3 length is 13 residues. This CDR3 reads CASSFAFGETQYF. The DNA for the CDR3 is TGTGCCAGCAGCTTTGCGTTCGGGGAGACCCAGTACTTC.

V is TRBV5-1 and J is TRBJ2-7; TRBD1 matches at 8 bases. V trimming: 3 bases; J trimming: 1 base; junction bases outside the gene matches: 6. CDR1 is SGHRS and CDR2 is YFSETQ in the germline V gene. This CDR3 has 15 residues. The CDR3 bases are TGCGCCAGCAGCTCACAGGGGGTCGGGTCCTACGAGCAGTACTTC. Translated: CASSSQGVGSYEQYF.

The CDR3 protein is CASSQETGVRNTIYF. CDR3 sequence (DNA): TGTGCCAGCAGCCAAGAAACAGGGGTGAGAAACACCATATATTTT. The chain joins TRBV4-2 to TRBJ1-3; TRBD1 matches 7 bases. Trimming cost V 0 bases and J 5 bases; bases outside gene matches: 4. CDR1 is LGHNA and CDR2 is YNFKEQ in the germline V gene. The CDR3 sequence is 15 residues long.

The chain recombines TRBV19 with TRBJ1-2; D is unresolved. Looked up from germline, CDR1 is LNHDA and CDR2 is SQIVND (reference sequence). The length of the CDR3 is 15 residues. V gave up 6 bases and J gave up 0 bases, with 14 bases separating them. CDR3 sequence: CASSRVLTANYGYTF. CDR3 sequence (DNA): TGTGCCAGTAGCCGCGTTCTTACCGCTAACTATGGCTACACCTTC.

This chain connects TRBV19 to TRBJ1-4, with D unclear. Trimming left V 5 bases short and J 8 bases short, with 12 bases between. This CDR3 is built from 13 residues. The V gene's germline CDR1 is LNHDA and CDR2 SQIVND (reference sequence). CDR3 nucleotides: TGTGCCAGTAGTTCCGGGCGCGGGGAAAAACTGTTTTTT. Its protein product is CASSSGRGEKLFF.

V is TRBV24-1 and J is TRBJ2-7, with a possible D match to TRBD1 (5 bases). Germline assignment: CDR1 KGHDR and CDR2 SFDVKD. There are 13 residues in the CDR3. Between the trimmed V and J ends, which lost 6 bases and 5 bases, there was a span of 13 bases. The CDR3, as DNA: TGTGCCACCAGTAATCCAGGGTTGAACGAGCAGTACTTC. Translation gives CATSNPGLNEQYF.

V and J are TRBV7-6 and TRBJ1-2; possible D gene TRBD1, 6 bases. The CDR3 contains 15 residues. The ends were cut back, 0 bases at V and 6 bases at J, with 14 bases in the middle. Germline V gene lookup returns CDR1 SGHVS and CDR2 FNYEAQ. The chain's CDR3 is CASSLAAGARNGYTF. The CDR3 DNA is TGTGCCAGCAGCTTAGCGGCGGGGGCGCGGAATGGCTACACCTTC. The full variable domain, completed using reference TRBV7-6 and TRBJ1-2, is GAGVSQSPRYKVTKRGQDVALRCDPISGHVSLYWYRQALGQGPEFLTYFNYEAQQDKSGLPNDRFSAERPEGSISTLTIQRTEQRDSAMYRCASSLAAGARNGYTFGSGTRLTVV.

V usage is TRBV2 and J usage is TRBJ2-2; D possibly corresponds to TRBD1 (6 bases). CDR1 and CDR2 (germline): SNHLY, FYNNEI. Trimming took 6 bases from V and 0 from J, leaving 8 bases between them. The CDR3 totals 14 residues. The CDR3 nucleotides read TGTGCCAGCAGGGACAGATCGAACACCGGGGAGCTGTTTTTT. Its protein is CASRDRSNTGELFF.

V usage is TRBV3-1 (or the pseudogene TRBV3-2) and J usage is TRBJ1-1; weak D call: TRBD1 (5 bases). Germline V gives CDR1 LGHDT, CDR2 YNNKEL (reference sequence). The CDR3 covers 15 residues. V lost 5 bases to trimming and J lost 6 bases, with 19 bases between them. CDR3 DNA sequence: TGTGCCAGCAGCTCACCGACACCTCGGGGGTCTGAAGCTTTCTTT. This sequence encodes CASSSPTPRGSEAFF.

The genes are TRBV9 and TRBJ1-1, with a tentative D call TRBD1 (5 bases). Germline V gene data show CDR1 as SGDLS and CDR2 as YYNGEE. Trimming pared 4 bases from V and 6 bases from J, leaving 13 bases between. This CDR3 is built from 13 residues. Here the CDR3 reads CASSPHPGAEAFF. The CDR3 DNA sequence: TGTGCCAGCAGCCCACATCCGGGGGCTGAAGCTTTCTTT.

This clone appeared a single time. This chain uses TRBV6-5 with TRBJ1-3; the D is unclear. The germline V and J ends were trimmed by 0 bases and 4 bases, with 13 bases remaining between them. Looked up from germline, CDR1 is MNHEY and CDR2 is SVGAGI. The CDR3 covers 16 residues. CDR3 nucleotide sequence: TGTGCCAGCAGTTACTCGAGGGCGGGGATCGGAAACACCATATATTTT. Its protein is CASSYSRAGIGNTIYF.

This clone was seen many times. The rearrangement links TRBV21-1 to TRBJ2-7; the D call in the table, TRBD2, was not verified against the DNA. TRBV21-1 is listed as a pseudogene. The CDR3 spans 16 residues. CDR3 sequence: CASSIKRGGRGYEQYV. The CDR3 DNA sequence: TGTGCCAGCAGCATAAAAAGGGGGGGCAGAGGCTACGAGCAGTACGTC.

The V gene is TRBV18, the J gene TRBJ2-7, with 7 positions matching TRBD1. V lost 3 bases, J lost 2 bases, and 4 bases stayed unmatched. Per germline, CDR1 KGHSH and CDR2 LQKENI. This CDR3 has 14 amino acids. The CDR3 here is CASSPGTATYEQYF. CDR3 in DNA: TGTGCCAGCTCACCCGGGACAGCAACCTACGAGCAGTACTTC.

The gene calls are TRBV6-5 and TRBJ1-6; 11 nucleotides line up with TRBD1. Per germline, CDR1 MNHEY and CDR2 SVGAGI. This CDR3 spans 16 amino acids. V shed 2 bases and J 9 bases; nucleotides not matched to a gene: 6. The CDR3 region is CASSYGTGGIGSPLHF. The CDR3 DNA reads as TGTGCCAGCAGTTACGGGACAGGGGGGATCGGTTCACCCCTCCACTTT.

This chain uses TRBV19 with TRBJ2-2; tentative D call: TRBD2 (5 bases). The CDR3 runs 14 residues. Trimming left V 3 bases short and J 2 bases short, with 7 bases between. Per germline, CDR1 LNHDA and CDR2 SQIVND (reference sequence). The CDR3 coding sequence is TGTGCCAGTAGTATGGCTAGCAACACCGGGGAGCTGTTTTTT. It codes for CASSMASNTGELFF. Complete variable domain (other parts from reference TRBV19 and TRBJ2-2): DGGITQSPKYLFRKEGQNVTLSCEQNLNHDAMYWYRQDPGQGLRLIYYSQIVNDFQKGDIAEGYSVSREKKESFPLTVTSAQKNPTAFYLCASSMASNTGELFFGEGSRLTVL.